This T cell receptor (beta chain) was identified during a study of blood T cell repertoires in COVID-19 (dated by TCRdb to the early 2020s). Study-wide context: Collaborator samples came from the United States, Italy and Spain and covered acute and convalescent phases of COVID-19. The material from the prospective study consisted of cDNA or gDNA derived from T cells, B-cell-depleted T cells, or PBMCs. Deeply sampled blood TCRbeta repertoires from subjects exposed to, actively infected with, or recovered from COVID-19 were included in the dataset. The repertoires were released in a freely available public database intended as a resource for research on the immune response to SARS-CoV-2. Samples were obtained from the ongoing ImmuneRACE study (first 160 participants) and from about 1,300 subjects provided by 6 global collaborators. Nearly every sample came with metadata listing a de-identified subject ID, COVID-19 status, age in years and sex. HLA class I and class II types, where available, came from metadata supplied by the sample provider rather than from assay-based typing. General conclusions and limits of the study: The quantity of clinical and demographic metadata differed by source and by participant and was supplied without curation.

The collaborating institutions used their own protocols to collect whole blood in K2EDTA tubes. For TCRbeta analysis, collaborators shipped samples as frozen whole blood, isolated PBMCs, or DNA extracted from either of those sample types. TCRbeta CDR3 regions were amplified from genomic DNA by means of the immunoSEQ Assay, a bias-controlled multiplex PCR. As for the original processing: Nucleated cell counts per sample were estimated from amplification of reference gene primers within the assay. Sequence reads were collapsed and filtered to measure the absolute abundance of every unique TCRbeta CDR3 rearrangement. For each sample, productive Simpson clonality was calculated by taking the square root of Simpson's diversity index across productive rearrangements. TCRdb took over this immuneACCESS table, retaining in-frame rearrangements with V and J assigned. Such tables are incomplete; in checked studies, under half of the missing clones stem from an unresolved V gene, and the remainder is unexplained. V and J calls and clone size are given by that table; D and trimming were obtained from the DNA. The sample profile shows about 58,000 clones; approximately 85% of them were found once. Of the sample, roughly 15% falls within the top ten clones.

The germline V gene encodes CDR1 MNHEY and CDR2 SVGEGT. At the junction V is shortened by 0 bases and J by 10 bases, with 9 bases in between. The cysteine opens and the phenylalanine closes a CDR3 of 12 amino acids. Only the CDR3 DNA is retained, 36 bases long and in frame from the first base. To note about this clone: It lacks a known antigen. No base-level quality is on record; no much larger clone is a single base apart.

The rearranged chain carries TRBV6-2 or TRBV6-3 and TRBJ1-1; the D gene remains uncertain. The specimen sequenced was peripheral blood. The clonotype originates from a human donor in a cohort sampled during active COVID-19. The CDR3 region reads CASSYSRARAFF. The nucleotides read TGTGCCAGCAGTTACTCGAGGGCACGAGCTTTCTTT.